This record covers a single T cell receptor beta chain. Source study methods: Amplification from reference gene primers served as the basis for estimated nucleated cell counts. TCRdb's table, derived via immunoSEQ multiplex PCR, lists solely in-frame clones and lacks some. D and trimming come from the DNA, and the V and J calls and clone size come from that table. The sample has a few hundred thousand clones; about 78% are singletons. V shed 4 bases and J 3 bases; nucleotides not matched to a gene: 7. This CDR3 spans 15 amino acids. From germline, CDR1 is SGHDT and CDR2 YYEEEE. The data are from a study of blood T cell repertoires in COVID-19. Turning to the study itself: The United States, Italy and Spain provided the acute and convalescent COVID-19 samples. In each case, the material was cDNA or gDNA derived from T cells, B-cell-depleted T cells, or PBMCs.

Input material: peripheral blood. The clonotype comes from a woman between 70 and 85 years old with acute or convalescent COVID-19. The chain combines TRBV5-6 with TRBJ2-3; 8 nucleotides align to TRBD1. CDR3 DNA sequence: TGTGCCAGCAGCCTTAGGACAGGGTCGACAGATACGCAGTATTTT. It encodes CASSLRTGSTDTQYF.